The source of this T cell receptor beta chain is a study of T cells in Graves' hyperthyroidism and ophthalmopathy (dated by TCRdb to about 2019). Some background on the complete study: Peripheral blood samples were taken at initial diagnosis, before any treatment was given. Once sampling was done, hyperthyroidism patients were given methimazole at a starting dose of 30 mg daily, whereas ophthalmopathy patients were given high-dose intravenous methylprednisolone. The approximately 98 discovery patients were randomly divided into training and test sets at a 7:3 ratio. In several Graves' hyperthyroidism patients, the study also compared T-cell repertoires from thyroid tissue with T-cell repertoires from blood. According to the paper, TCR Vbeta CDR3 sequencing was carried out on 135 peripheral blood samples, which came from some 41 ophthalmopathy, under 85 hyperthyroidism and approximately 17 progressor patients. To identify TCR V-J signatures that set the groups apart, the researchers used a discovery cohort of 90 to 100 patients, made up of 43 with Graves' ophthalmopathy and 55 to 65 with stable Graves' hyperthyroidism. Prospective prediction of ophthalmopathy was tested in an independent validation cohort of approximately 19 hyperthyroidism patients and around 16 patients who later progressed to ophthalmopathy. The research as a whole found: A 13 V-J signature model separated ophthalmopathy from stable hyperthyroidism, with just over 85% sensitivity and 81.08% specificity in cross-validation and 80%/75% in testing. In validation, the model predicted progression to ophthalmopathy a median of around 6.5 months before onset, with about 70% sensitivity and more than 72% specificity. No statistical method was used to fix the sample size in advance, and group allocation was not hidden from the investigators. Blood samples also contained most of the expanded thyroid clonotypes (frequency above 0.001), which suggests that blood repertoires may reflect thyroid immune responses.

Trimming at the junction amounts to 2 bases on V and 6 bases on J, and the germline ends lie 11 bases apart. Counted from cysteine to phenylalanine, this CDR3 has 13 amino acids. Of all the DNA, just the CDR3 is kept, 39 bases in frame from base 1. For CDR1 and CDR2, the germline V gene (reference sequence) lists DFQATT and SNEGSKA. A patient counted as having stable Graves' hyperthyroidism if no progression to ophthalmopathy occurred over 18 months of follow-up. Hyperthyroidism patients were newly diagnosed, had a disease duration of under 2 months, and were aged 18 to 65 years. Any patient with an uncontrolled infection, another autoimmune disease, pregnancy or lactation was excluded. Diagnoses were based on clinical symptoms, serum thyroxine and TRAb, thyroid ultrasound and orbital computed tomography. Ficoll-Paque density gradient centrifugation was used to isolate PBMCs from about 9 ml of fresh peripheral blood. Total RNA was extracted with Trizol reagent, and quality was checked on an Agilent 2100 Bioanalyzer.

In this sample, this clonotype turned up many times. Its target antigen remains unknown. No base qualities exist here, and no much larger clone lies one base off it. The TCR beta CDR3 regions were amplified from RNA transcripts. A first-round RT-PCR of the TCR CDR3 used the HTBI primer set with the Qiagen OneStep RT-PCR kit. Libraries were constructed in a second round of multiplex PCR, after which size selection and purification were carried out. The libraries were sequenced on an Illumina HiSeq2000 using paired-end 100 bp reads. Concerning the study's data processing: SOAPnuke was used to process the raw data, removing reads that contained adapters or uncalled bases, had a mean Phred below 15, or lacked an exact match to the constant primer or identifier. COPE v1.2.5 was used to merge the high-quality paired reads, and each unique nucleotide sequence was defined as a clonotype. MiTCR v1.1 was used to align clonotypes to the IMGT TRBV, TRBD and TRBJ reference segments. The analysis was restricted to V-J combinations with a frequency above 0.0001, which together covered 99% to 99.2% of the repertoires. The TCS score was defined as the ratio of F50 (clonal expansion) to E x V (chaos), calculated using BLOSUM62-based TCRdist between CDR3 peptides within each V-J. Welch's t-statistics and random forest reduced around 510 V-J features to about 12, which were used in a naive Bayes classifier (R e1071). The Morisita-Horn index was used to measure how similar the thyroid and blood repertoires were. TCRdb reworked the public reads: Q25 trimming with fastp, MiXCR clone assembly, productive beta chains retained. Every distinct CDR3 protein forms one entry, paired with its most common genes and DNA. The authors' filters were not applied to this entry. For this sample the table gives around 800,000 distinct CDR3 sequences, of which 38% were detected only once. Together, the top ten hold about 8.9% of the sample.

The sequence was collected from a man younger than 30 with Graves' hyperthyroidism. Sequencing was performed on blood. The rearrangement combines TRBV20-1 with TRBJ1-5, with no confidently assigned D gene. This receptor carries the CDR3 CSARSDTLQPQHF. The bases are TGCAGTGCTAGATCCGACACTCTTCAGCCCCAGCATTTT.